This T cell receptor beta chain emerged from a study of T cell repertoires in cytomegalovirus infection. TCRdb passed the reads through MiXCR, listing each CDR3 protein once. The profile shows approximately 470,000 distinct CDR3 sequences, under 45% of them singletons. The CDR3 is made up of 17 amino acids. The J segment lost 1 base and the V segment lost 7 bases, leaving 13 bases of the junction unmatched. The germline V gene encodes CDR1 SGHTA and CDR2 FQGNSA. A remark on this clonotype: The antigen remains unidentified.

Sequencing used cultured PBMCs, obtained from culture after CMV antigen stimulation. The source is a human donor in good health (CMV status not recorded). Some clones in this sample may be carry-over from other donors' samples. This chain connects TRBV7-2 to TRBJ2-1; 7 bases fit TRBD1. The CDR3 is CASTSITGAGSYNEQFF. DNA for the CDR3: TGTGCCAGCACCTCCATCACAGGGGCAGGTTCCTACAATGAGCAGTTCTTC.